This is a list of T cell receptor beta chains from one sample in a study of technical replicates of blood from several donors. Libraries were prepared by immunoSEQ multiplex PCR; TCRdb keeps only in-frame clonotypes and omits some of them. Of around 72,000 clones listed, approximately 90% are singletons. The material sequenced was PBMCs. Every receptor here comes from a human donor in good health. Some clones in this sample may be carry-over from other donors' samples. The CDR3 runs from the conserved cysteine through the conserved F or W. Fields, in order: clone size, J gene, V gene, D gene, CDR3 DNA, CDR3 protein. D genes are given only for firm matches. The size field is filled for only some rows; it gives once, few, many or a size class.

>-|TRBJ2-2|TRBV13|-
TGTGCCAGCAGCTTAGGCGGGCGGGGGAACACCGGGGAGCTGTTTTTT
CASSLGGRGNTGELFF
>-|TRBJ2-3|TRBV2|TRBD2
TGTGCCAGCAGTGGGAACATAGCGGGGAGCACAGATACGCAGTATTTT
CASSGNIAGSTDTQYF
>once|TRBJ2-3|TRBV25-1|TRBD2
TGTGCCAGCAGTGAACAAAGCGGGGGGGCCAACACAGATACGCAGTATTTT
CASSEQSGGANTDTQYF
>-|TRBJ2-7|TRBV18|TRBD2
TGTGCCAGCTCACAGGTAATGGGACTAGCGGGAGTATACTCCTACGAGCAGTACTTC
CASSQVMGLAGVYSYEQYF
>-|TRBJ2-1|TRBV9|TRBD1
TGTGCCAGCAGCGCCACAGGGGCGGCAGGCATCGGTGAGCAGTTCTTC
CASSATGAAGIGEQFF
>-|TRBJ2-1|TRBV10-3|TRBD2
TGTGCCATCAGTGAGTCGTTAATGGCGGGAGGGCCGAATGAGCAGTTCTTC
CAISESLMAGGPNEQFF
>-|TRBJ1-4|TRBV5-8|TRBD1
TGTGCCAGCAGCTTGCCGGACAGGACTAATGAAAAACTGTTTTTT
CASSLPDRTNEKLFF
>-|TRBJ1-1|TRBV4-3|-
TGCGCCAGCAGCCAAGCACATCTTAACACTGAAGCTTTCTTT
CASSQAHLNTEAFF
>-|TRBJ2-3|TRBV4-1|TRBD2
TGCGCCAGCAGCCAAGAGTTTAGACTAGCGGGAGTGAGCGGGACAGATACGCAGTATTTT
CASSQEFRLAGVSGTDTQYF
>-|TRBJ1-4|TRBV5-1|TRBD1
TGCGCCAGCAGCAATGACAGGGTGGGCGAAAAACTGTTTTTT
CASSNDRVGEKLFF
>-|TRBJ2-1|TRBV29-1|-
TGCAGCGTCCCGGGACTCGGGGGCGGGGGACATGAGCAGTTCTTC
CSVPGLGGGGHEQFF
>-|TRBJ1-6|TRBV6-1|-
TGTGCCAGCAGTGCTGGGCCCTATAATTCACCCCTCCACTTT
CASSAGPYNSPLHF
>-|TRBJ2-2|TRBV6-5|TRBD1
TGTGCCAGCAGTTACACCGACAGGGGGCTAACCGGGGAGCTGTTTTTT
CASSYTDRGLTGELFF
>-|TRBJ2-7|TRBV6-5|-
TGTGCCAGCAGTTACGAGGGAGGCACCTACGAGCAGTACTTC
CASSYEGGTYEQYF
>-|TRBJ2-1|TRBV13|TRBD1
TGTGCCAGCAGCTGGGGACAGGGGGGGCGGGAGCAGTTCTTC
CASSWGQGGREQFF
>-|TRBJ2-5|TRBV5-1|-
TGCGCCAGCAGCGAAGCCCCACTAATGGAAGAGACCCAGTACTTC
CASSEAPLMEETQYF
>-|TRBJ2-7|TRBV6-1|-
TGTGCCAGCAATGTACTAGATGTCTACGAGCAGTACTTC
CASNVLDVYEQYF